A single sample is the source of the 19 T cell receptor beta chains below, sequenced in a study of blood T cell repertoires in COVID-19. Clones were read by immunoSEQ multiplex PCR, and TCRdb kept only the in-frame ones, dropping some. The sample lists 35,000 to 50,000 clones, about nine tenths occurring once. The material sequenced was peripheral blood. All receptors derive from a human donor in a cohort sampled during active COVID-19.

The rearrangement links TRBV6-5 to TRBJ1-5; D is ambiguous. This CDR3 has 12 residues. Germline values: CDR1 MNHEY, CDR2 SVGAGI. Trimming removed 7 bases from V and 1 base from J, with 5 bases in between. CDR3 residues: CASNQSNQPQHF. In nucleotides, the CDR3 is TGTGCCAGCAACCAGAGCAATCAGCCCCAGCATTTT.

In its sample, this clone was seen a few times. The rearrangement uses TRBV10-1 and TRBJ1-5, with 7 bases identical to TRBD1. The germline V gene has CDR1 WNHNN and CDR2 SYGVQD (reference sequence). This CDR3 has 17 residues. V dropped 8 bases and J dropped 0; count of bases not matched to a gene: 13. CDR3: CASRPGTANYSNQPQHF. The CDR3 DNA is TGCGCCAGCCGACCAGGGACAGCGAATTATAGCAATCAGCCCCAGCATTTT.

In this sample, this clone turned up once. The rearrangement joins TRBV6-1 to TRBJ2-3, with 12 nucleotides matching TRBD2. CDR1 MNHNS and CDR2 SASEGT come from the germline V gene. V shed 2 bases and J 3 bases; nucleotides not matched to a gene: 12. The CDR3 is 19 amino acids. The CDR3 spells CASSEWVTSGSGGTDTQYF. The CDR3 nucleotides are TGTGCCAGCAGTGAATGGGTGACTAGCGGGAGTGGAGGGACAGATACGCAGTATTTT.

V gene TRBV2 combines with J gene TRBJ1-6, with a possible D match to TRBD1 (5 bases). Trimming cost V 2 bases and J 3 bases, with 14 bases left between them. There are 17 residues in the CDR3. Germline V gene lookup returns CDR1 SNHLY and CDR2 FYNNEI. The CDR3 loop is CASSESHSQGYNSPLHF. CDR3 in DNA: TGTGCCAGCAGTGAATCCCACTCCCAGGGCTATAATTCACCCCTCCACTTT.

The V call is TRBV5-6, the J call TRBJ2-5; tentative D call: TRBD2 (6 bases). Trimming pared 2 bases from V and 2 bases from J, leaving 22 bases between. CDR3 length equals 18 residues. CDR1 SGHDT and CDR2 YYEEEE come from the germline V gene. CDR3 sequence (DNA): TGTGCCAGCAGCTTACGGGGGTTTGGCGGCCCCCTACAAGAGACCCAGTACTTC. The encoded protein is CASSLRGFGGPLQETQYF.

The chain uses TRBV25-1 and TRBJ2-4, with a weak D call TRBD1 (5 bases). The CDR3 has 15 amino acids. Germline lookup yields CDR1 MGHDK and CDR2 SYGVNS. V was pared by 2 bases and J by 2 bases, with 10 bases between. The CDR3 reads CASSEGADSKNIQYF. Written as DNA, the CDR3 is TGTGCCAGCAGTGAAGGGGCTGACTCCAAAAACATTCAGTACTTC.

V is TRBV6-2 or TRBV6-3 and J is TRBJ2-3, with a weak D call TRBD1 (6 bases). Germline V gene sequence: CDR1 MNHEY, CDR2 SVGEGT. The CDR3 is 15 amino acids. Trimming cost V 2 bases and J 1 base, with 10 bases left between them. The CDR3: CASSYGPGGTDTQYF. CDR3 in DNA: TGTGCCAGCAGTTACGGGCCAGGGGGCACAGATACGCAGTATTTT.

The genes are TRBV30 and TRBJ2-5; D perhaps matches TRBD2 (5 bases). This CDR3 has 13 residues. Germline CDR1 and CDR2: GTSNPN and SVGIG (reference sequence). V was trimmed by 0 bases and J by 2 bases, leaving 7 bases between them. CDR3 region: CAWSVAAQETQYF. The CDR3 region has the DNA TGTGCCTGGAGTGTAGCGGCTCAAGAGACCCAGTACTTC.

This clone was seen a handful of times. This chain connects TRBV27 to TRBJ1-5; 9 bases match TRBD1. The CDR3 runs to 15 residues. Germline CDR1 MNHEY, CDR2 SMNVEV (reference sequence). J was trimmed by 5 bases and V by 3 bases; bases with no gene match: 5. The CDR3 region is CASSFGTGSHQPQHF. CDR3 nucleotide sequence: TGTGCCAGCAGTTTCGGGACAGGGAGCCATCAGCCCCAGCATTTT.

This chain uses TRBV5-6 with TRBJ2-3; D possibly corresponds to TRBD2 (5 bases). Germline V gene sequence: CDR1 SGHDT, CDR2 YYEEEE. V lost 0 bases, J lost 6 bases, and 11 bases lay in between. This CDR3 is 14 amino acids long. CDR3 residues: CASSLEAVHDTQYF. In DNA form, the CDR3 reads TGTGCCAGCAGCTTGGAAGCGGTCCACGATACGCAGTATTTT.

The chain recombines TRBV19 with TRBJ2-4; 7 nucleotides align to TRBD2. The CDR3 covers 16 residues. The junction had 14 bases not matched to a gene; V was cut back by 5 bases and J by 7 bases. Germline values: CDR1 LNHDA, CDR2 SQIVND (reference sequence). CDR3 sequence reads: CASSYLGEGGMNIQYF. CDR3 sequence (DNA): TGTGCCAGTAGTTATCTGGGGGAGGGTGGTATGAACATTCAGTACTTC.

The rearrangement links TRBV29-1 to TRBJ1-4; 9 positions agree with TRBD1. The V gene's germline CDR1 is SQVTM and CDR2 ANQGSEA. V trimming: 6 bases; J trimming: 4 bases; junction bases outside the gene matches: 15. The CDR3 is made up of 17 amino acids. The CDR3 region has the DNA TGCAGCGTCCGCGACACAGGGGGCGAGGGGTATAATGAAAAACTGTTTTTT. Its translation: CSVRDTGGEGYNEKLFF.

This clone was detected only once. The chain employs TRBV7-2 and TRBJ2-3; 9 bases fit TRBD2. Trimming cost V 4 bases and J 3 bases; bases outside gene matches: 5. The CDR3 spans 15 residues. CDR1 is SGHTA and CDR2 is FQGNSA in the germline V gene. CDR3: CASSSAGGRTDTQYF. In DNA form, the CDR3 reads TGTGCCAGCAGCTCTGCGGGGGGGCGAACAGATACGCAGTATTTT. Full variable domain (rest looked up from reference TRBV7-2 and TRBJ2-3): GAGVSQSPSNKVTEKGKDVELRCDPISGHTALYWYRQSLGQGLEFLIYFQGNSAPDKSGLPSDRFSAERTGGSVSTLTIQRTQQEDSAVYLCASSSAGGRTDTQYFGPGTRLTVL.

CDR3 sequence reads: CAGSGTGGNIQYF. CDR3 DNA sequence: TGTGCCGGGTCCGGGACAGGGGGGAACATTCAGTACTTC. The genes are TRBV28 and TRBJ2-4, with TRBD1 matching over 11 bases. V was clipped by 11 bases and J by 7 bases; unmatched bases: 7. The length of the CDR3 is 13 residues. Per the germline V gene, CDR1 is MDHEN and CDR2 is SYDVKM. Complete variable domain (other parts from reference TRBV28 and TRBJ2-4): DVKVTQSSRYLVKRTGEKVFLECVQDMDHENMFWYRQDPGLGLRLIYFSYDVKMKEKGDIPEGYSVSREKKERFSLILESASTNQTSMYLCAGSGTGGNIQYFGAGTRLSVL.

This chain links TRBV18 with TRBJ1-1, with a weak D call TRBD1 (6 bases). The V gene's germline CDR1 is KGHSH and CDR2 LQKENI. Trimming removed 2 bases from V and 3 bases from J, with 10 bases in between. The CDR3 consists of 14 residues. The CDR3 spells CASSPAQGYTEAFF. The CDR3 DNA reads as TGTGCCAGCTCACCAGCACAGGGATACACTGAAGCTTTCTTT. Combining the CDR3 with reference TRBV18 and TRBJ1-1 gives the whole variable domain NAGVMQNPRHLVRRRGQEARLRCSPMKGHSHVYWYRQLPEEGLKFMVYLQKENIIDESGMPKERFSAEFPKEGPSILRIQQVVRGDSAAYFCASSPAQGYTEAFFGQGTRLTVV.

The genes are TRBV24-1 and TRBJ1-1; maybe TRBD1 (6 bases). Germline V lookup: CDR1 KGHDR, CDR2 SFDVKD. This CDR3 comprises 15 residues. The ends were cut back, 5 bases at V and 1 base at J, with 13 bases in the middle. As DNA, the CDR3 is TGTGCCACCAGTGCCGACGGACAGAGGAACACTGAAGCTTTCTTT. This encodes CATSADGQRNTEAFF.

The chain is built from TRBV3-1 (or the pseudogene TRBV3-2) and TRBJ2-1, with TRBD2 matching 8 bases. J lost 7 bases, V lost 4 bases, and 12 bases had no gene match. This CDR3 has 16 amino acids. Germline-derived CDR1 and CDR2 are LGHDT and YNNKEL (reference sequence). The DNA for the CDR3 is TGTGCCAGCAGCCCCCTAGGAGCGGGAGCTTGGAATGAGCAGTTCTTC. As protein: CASSPLGAGAWNEQFF.

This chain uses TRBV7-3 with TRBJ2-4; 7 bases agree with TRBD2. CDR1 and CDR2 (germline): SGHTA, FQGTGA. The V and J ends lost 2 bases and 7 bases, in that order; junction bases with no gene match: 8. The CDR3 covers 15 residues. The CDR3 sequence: CASSLVGGSGNIQYF. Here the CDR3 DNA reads TGTGCCAGCAGCTTAGTAGGCGGGAGTGGTAACATTCAGTACTTC.

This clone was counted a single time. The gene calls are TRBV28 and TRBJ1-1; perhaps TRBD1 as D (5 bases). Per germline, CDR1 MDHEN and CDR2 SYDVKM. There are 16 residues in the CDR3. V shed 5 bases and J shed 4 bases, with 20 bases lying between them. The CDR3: CASSRHDGGMSTEAFF. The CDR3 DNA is TGTGCCAGCAGTCGGCACGACGGGGGAATGAGCACTGAAGCTTTCTTT.